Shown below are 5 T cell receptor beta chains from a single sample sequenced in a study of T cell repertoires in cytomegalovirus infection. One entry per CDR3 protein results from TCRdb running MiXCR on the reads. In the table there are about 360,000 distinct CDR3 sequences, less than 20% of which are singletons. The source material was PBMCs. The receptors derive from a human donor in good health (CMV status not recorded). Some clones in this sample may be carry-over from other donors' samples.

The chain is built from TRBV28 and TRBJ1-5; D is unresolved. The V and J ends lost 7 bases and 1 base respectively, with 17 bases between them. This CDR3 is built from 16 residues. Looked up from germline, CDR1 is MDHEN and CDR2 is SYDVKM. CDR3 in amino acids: CASTTRVTRSNQPQHF. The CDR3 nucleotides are TGTGCCAGCACGACAAGGGTGACTAGGAGCAATCAGCCCCAGCATTTT.

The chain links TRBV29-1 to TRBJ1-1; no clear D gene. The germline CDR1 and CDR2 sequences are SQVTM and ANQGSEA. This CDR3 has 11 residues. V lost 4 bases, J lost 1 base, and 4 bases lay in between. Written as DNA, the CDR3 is TGCAGCGTTGGGGAGAACACTGAAGCTTTCTTT. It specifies CSVGENTEAFF. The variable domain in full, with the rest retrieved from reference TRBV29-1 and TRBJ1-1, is SAVISQKPSRDICQRGTSLTIQCQVDSQVTMMFWYRQQPGQSLTLIATANQGSEATYESGFVIDKFPISRPNLTFSTLTVSNMSPEDSSIYLCSVGENTEAFFGQGTRLTVV.

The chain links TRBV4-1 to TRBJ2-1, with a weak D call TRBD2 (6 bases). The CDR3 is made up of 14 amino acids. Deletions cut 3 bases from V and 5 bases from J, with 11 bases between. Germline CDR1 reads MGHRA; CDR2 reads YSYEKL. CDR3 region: CASSHGDFDNEQFF. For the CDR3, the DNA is TGCGCCAGCAGCCATGGGGACTTCGACAATGAGCAGTTCTTC.

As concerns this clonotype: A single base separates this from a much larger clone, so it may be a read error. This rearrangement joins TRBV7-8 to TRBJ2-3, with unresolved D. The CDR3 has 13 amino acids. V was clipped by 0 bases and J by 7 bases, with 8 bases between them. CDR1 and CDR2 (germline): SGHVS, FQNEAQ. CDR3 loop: CASSLAPSHTQYF. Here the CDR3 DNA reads TGTGCCAGCAGCTTAGCCCCCTCCCATACGCAGTATTTT. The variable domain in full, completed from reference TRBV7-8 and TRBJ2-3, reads GAGVSQSPRYKVAKRGQDVALRCDPISGHVSLFWYQQALGQGPEFLTYFQNEAQLDKSGLPSDRFFAERPEGSVSTLKIQRTQQEDSAVYLCASSLAPSHTQYFGPGTRLTVL.

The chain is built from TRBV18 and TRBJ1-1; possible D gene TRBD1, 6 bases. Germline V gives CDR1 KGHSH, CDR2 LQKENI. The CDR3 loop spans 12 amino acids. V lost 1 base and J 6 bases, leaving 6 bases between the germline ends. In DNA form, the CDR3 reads TGTGCCAGCTCACCACGGACAGCTGAAGCTTTCTTT. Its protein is CASSPRTAEAFF.